The T cell receptor beta chain described here comes from a study of immune evolution from preneoplasia to lung adenocarcinoma. Sequencing was performed with immunoSEQ multiplex PCR; in TCRdb, only in-frame clones are kept and a portion is missing. The sample shows several thousand clones, around 80% of them seen only once. The CDR3 runs 13 residues. CDR1 and CDR2 (germline): KGHSH, LQKENI. J gave up 6 bases and V 3 bases, and 3 bases lay outside the gene matches. The TCR comes from a person aged 50-59 years with lung adenocarcinoma. The gene calls are TRBV18 and TRBJ1-2; 8 bases fit TRBD1. Sequencing was carried out using FFPE invasive lung adenocarcinoma tissue. CDR3 in DNA: TGTGCCAGCTCACCCCTGGACAGGGATGGCTACACCTTC. The encoded protein is CASSPLDRDGYTF.